Each of the 2 T cell receptor beta chains below was sequenced from the same sample in a study of CD8 T cells in ankylosing spondylitis. TCRdb re-called the 5' RACE reads with MiXCR, one entry per CDR3 protein. The table lists about 540,000 distinct CDR3 sequences, roughly 13% of them singletons. Study results and caveats: Seemingly distinctive of ankylosing spondylitis blood was a TCR beta motif formed by eight highly homologous variants.

What these receptors recognize is not known. The specimen was blood, either unsorted or a sorted T cell fraction (not recorded which). These receptors were collected from a male donor with ankylosing spondylitis.

This clonotype appeared a few times. CDR3 residues: CASSEKTSGVTDTQYF. The CDR3 region has the DNA TGTGCCAGCAGTGAAAAGACTAGCGGGGTCACAGATACGCAGTATTTT. The rearrangement joins TRBV2 to TRBJ2-3, with 11 bases lining up with TRBD2. The germline gives CDR1 SNHLY, CDR2 FYNNEI. CDR3 size: 16 residues. After removal of 2 bases from V and 2 bases from J, the junction contained 3 bases not matched to a gene.

V gene TRBV5-1 combines with J gene TRBJ1-2; 7 bases are a match to TRBD1. CDR1 and CDR2 (germline): SGHRS, YFSETQ. The CDR3 runs 15 residues. Losses at the gene ends were 3 bases for V and 1 base for J; bases not matched to a gene: 6. CDR3 DNA sequence: TGCGCCAGCAGCTCCCGACAGGGTAGTAACTATGGCTACACCTTC. This translates into CASSSRQGSNYGYTF.